This record covers a single T cell receptor beta chain. The antigen remains undetermined. V was cut by 4 bases and J by 4 bases, with 14 bases left in between. Per germline, CDR1 SEHNR and CDR2 FQNEAQ (reference sequence). There are 14 residues in the CDR3. This entry belongs to a study of T cell repertoires in cytomegalovirus infection. Study as a whole: Recently described HLA-C-restricted plus well-studied HLA-B-restricted CMV epitopes were used. Shared public TCR beta signatures pointed to both CMV infection and a matching HLA type. Study-level points and caveats: The ex vivo response showed dominance by HLA-C-restricted CMV-specific TCR beta clonotypes. Totalled public TCR beta family frequency picked out people who carried CMV plus the relevant HLA.

TCRdb processed the reads anew with MiXCR; each CDR3 protein has one entry. The sample holds approximately 280,000 distinct CDR3 sequences, about 20% seen once. The sample in question was cultured PBMCs, obtained from culture after CMV antigen stimulation. The TCR was taken from a human donor in good health (CMV status not recorded). Some clones in this sample may be carry-over from other donors' samples. The chain has TRBV7-9 and TRBJ2-7; D is unresolved. The CDR3 loop is CASSSSGGWYEQYF. The CDR3, as DNA: TGTGCCAGCAGCTCCTCAGGTGGTTGGTACGAGCAGTACTTC.